The 10 T cell receptor beta chains below all came from one sample that was sequenced in a study of OX40 agonist ivuxolimab in advanced cancers. Using immunoSEQ multiplex PCR, the repertoire was profiled, and TCRdb retains in-frame clones only, with some absent. The sample has tens of thousands of clones, under 90% seen once. The sequenced sample was CD4+ or CD8+ T cells sorted from blood, obtained in a trial of the OX40 agonist ivuxolimab. These receptors came from an adult with an advanced solid tumor such as melanoma, head and neck, liver or kidney cancer.

This clone was seen more than once but under ten times. This chain connects TRBV30 to TRBJ1-1, with 9 bases aligning to TRBD1. Germline assignment: CDR1 GTSNPN and CDR2 SVGIG (reference sequence). After removal of 0 bases from V and 1 base from J, the junction contained 3 bases not matched to a gene. This CDR3 is 15 amino acids long. The CDR3 bases are TGTGCCTGGAGTGTATGGACAGGGGAGAACACTGAAGCTTTCTTT. The encoded protein is CAWSVWTGENTEAFF.

V and J are TRBV10-3 and TRBJ2-1; TRBD2 matches at 8 bases. The CDR3 is made up of 14 amino acids. V was clipped by 2 bases and J by 6 bases; unmatched bases: 3. Germline loops: CDR1 ENHRY, CDR2 SYGVKD. CDR3 nucleotide sequence: TGTGCCATCAGTGAGCGGGAGGGCCTCAATGAGCAGTTCTTC. This translates into CAISEREGLNEQFF.

The V gene is TRBV19, the J gene TRBJ2-7; 9 bases map to TRBD1. The J segment lost 4 bases and the V segment lost 9 bases, leaving 7 bases of the junction unmatched. CDR3 length: 13 residues. Germline V gene sequence: CDR1 LNHDA, CDR2 SQIVND (reference sequence). The CDR3 loop is CARPGQGRYEQYF. The CDR3 DNA sequence: TGTGCCAGACCGGGACAGGGTCGTTACGAGCAGTACTTC.

In its sample, this clone was seen a few times. V is TRBV19 and J is TRBJ1-1, with D maybe TRBD1 (5 bases). CDR3 length equals 15 residues. Germline V lookup: CDR1 LNHDA, CDR2 SQIVND (reference sequence). V gave up 4 bases and J gave up 4 bases, with 16 bases separating them. CDR3 sequence: CASSNWQGAATEAFF. The CDR3 DNA reads TGTGCCAGTAGTAATTGGCAAGGGGCGGCCACTGAAGCTTTCTTT.

This sequence joins TRBV19 and TRBJ1-2; D is undetermined. In germline, CDR1 is LNHDA, CDR2 SQIVND (reference sequence). Trimming took off 0 bases at V and 8 bases at J, with 13 bases between the two ends. This CDR3 has 14 amino acids. CDR3 protein: CASSIEDGTLGYTF. The DNA of the CDR3 is TGTGCCAGTAGTATAGAGGACGGCACCCTCGGCTACACCTTC.

V and J are TRBV5-1 and TRBJ2-7; TRBD2 matches 15 bases. The CDR3 is made up of 15 amino acids. The germline V gene has CDR1 SGHRS and CDR2 YFSETQ. V lost 4 bases to trimming and J lost 6 bases; unmatched junction nucleotides: 5. The DNA of the CDR3 is TGCGCCAGCAGCGGACTAGCGGGGGGGCCGGGCGAGCAGTACTTC. Its protein product is CASSGLAGGPGEQYF.

The gene calls are TRBV6-5 and TRBJ1-3, with D uncertain. This CDR3 is built from 15 residues. Germline values: CDR1 MNHEY, CDR2 SVGAGI. V was pared by 4 bases and J by 2 bases, with 12 bases between. The CDR3 is CASSSRASTGNTIYF. DNA of the CDR3: TGTGCCAGCAGTTCACGGGCTTCTACTGGAAACACCATATATTTT.

Remarks on this clone: The junction does not match germline at one end; this may be a read error. The gene calls are TRBV19 and TRBJ1-1; TRBD1 is a possible D gene (6 bases). This CDR3 is 14 amino acids long. Germline V gene lookup returns CDR1 LNHDA and CDR2 SQIVND (reference sequence). This CDR3 is CASSQGGLKTEAFF. The CDR3 coding sequence is TGTGCCAGTAGTCAAGGGGGGCTGAAAACTGAAGCTTTCTTT.

The chain employs TRBV11-3 and TRBJ1-4; unclear D gene. From germline, CDR1 is SGHNT and CDR2 YENEEA. This CDR3 has 17 residues. Trimming removed 3 bases at V and 0 bases at J, with 14 bases between. The CDR3 bases are TGTGCCAGCAGCTTGGGCCTGCGGCCCGCAACTAATGAAAAACTGTTTTTT. Protein sequence: CASSLGLRPATNEKLFF.

The chain carries TRBV2 and TRBJ2-7, with 10 bases lining up with TRBD2. Trimming cost V 11 bases and J 7 bases; bases outside gene matches: 11. This CDR3 has 13 amino acids. The germline V gene has CDR1 SNHLY and CDR2 FYNNEI. The DNA of the CDR3 is TGTGCCGGTAGAGCGGGGGGGCCCCAAGAGCAGTACTTC. Its translation: CAGRAGGPQEQYF.